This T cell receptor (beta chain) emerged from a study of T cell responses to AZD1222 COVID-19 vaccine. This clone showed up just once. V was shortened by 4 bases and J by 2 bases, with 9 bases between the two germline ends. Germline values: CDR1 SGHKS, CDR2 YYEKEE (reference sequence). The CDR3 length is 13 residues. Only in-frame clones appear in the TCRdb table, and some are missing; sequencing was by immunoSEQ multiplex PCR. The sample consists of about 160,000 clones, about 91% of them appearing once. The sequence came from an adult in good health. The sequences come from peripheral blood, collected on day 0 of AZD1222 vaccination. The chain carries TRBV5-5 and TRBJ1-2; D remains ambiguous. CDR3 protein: CASSLTENYGYTF. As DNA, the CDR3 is TGTGCCAGCAGCCTCACAGAGAACTATGGCTACACCTTC.